The 2 T cell receptor beta chains listed next were all sequenced from one sample in a study of regulatory T cells in long-lasting Graves disease (dated by TCRdb to about 2021). The intended sense of this specimen's time point label: persistent/refractory GD, antithyroid drugs over 5 years with positive TRAb. For both TCR sequencing and RNA sequencing, RNA was extracted from PBMCs in TRIzol. The receptor library was made with multiplex PCR. Instrument on record: Illumina HiSeq 4000. TCR beta libraries were built with iRepertoire HTBI primers and Arm-PCR amplification of CDR3 regions. The public reads were quality trimmed at Q25 with fastp and then assembled into clones with MiXCR by TCRdb, keeping productive beta chains. One record per CDR3 amino acid sequence lists the most common genes and DNA. A total of almost 350,000 distinct CDR3 sequences appear in this sample, around 19% of them only once. Roughly 27% of the sample is in the top ten clones.

The source was peripheral blood mononuclear cells (PBMCs), collected when the disease was refractory, from a patient treated with antithyroid drugs. The receptors were sampled from a female donor with Graves disease.

This clonotype was counted ten times or more. This chain joins TRBV28 and TRBJ2-7; 9 nucleotides agree with TRBD2. J was trimmed by 0 bases and V by 3 bases; bases with no gene match: 9. The CDR3 has 17 residues. The germline V gene encodes CDR1 MDHEN and CDR2 SYDVKM. The CDR3 DNA is TGTGCCAGCAGTTTCGAAGCGGGAGGCCTTCCCTCCTACGAGCAGTACTTC. Translation gives CASSFEAGGLPSYEQYF. Filled out from reference TRBV28 and TRBJ2-7, the complete variable domain reads DVKVTQSSRYLVKRTGEKVFLECVQDMDHENMFWYRQDPGLGLRLIYFSYDVKMKEKGDIPEGYSVSREKKERFSLILESASTNQTSMYLCASSFEAGGLPSYEQYFGPGTRLTVT.

Of note for this clonotype: A single base separates this from a much larger clone, so it may be a read error. The gene calls are TRBV12-3 or TRBV12-4 and TRBJ2-7, with D perhaps assigned TRBD1 or TRBD2 (5 bases each). This CDR3 has 12 residues. V was cut by 2 bases and J by 6 bases, with 8 bases left in between. CDR3 sequence: CASSLSGLEQYF. The CDR3, as DNA: TGTGCCAGCAGTTTATCGGGGCTCGAGCAGTACTTC.